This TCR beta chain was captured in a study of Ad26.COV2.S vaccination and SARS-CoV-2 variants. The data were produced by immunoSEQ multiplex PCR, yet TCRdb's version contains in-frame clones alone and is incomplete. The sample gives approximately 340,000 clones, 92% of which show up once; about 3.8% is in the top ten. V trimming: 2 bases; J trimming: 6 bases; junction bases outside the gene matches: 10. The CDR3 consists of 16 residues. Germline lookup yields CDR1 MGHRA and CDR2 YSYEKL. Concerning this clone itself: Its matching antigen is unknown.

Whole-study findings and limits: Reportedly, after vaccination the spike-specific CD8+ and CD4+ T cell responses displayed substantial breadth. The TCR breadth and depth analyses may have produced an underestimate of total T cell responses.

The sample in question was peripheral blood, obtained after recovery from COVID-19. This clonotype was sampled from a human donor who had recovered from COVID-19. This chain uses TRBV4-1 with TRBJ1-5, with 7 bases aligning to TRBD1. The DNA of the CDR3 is TGCGCCAGCAGCCAATTTAGCGACAGGGTAGGTCAGCCCCAGCATTTT. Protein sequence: CASSQFSDRVGQPQHF.